This T cell receptor beta chain derives from a study of shared clonotypes between healthy human individuals. The V and J ends lost 4 bases and 4 bases, in that order; junction bases with no gene match: 3. CDR3 length equals 14 residues. CDR1 is GTSNPN and CDR2 is SVGIG in the germline V gene (reference sequence). Using immunoSEQ multiplex PCR, the repertoire was profiled, and TCRdb retains in-frame clones only, with some absent. The table lists more than 1,200,000 clones, about 98.5% of them singletons. The chain employs TRBV30 and TRBJ2-1, with 11 bases lining up with TRBD1. This TCR was sampled from a man aged 25 to 40 in good health. The sample consisted of naive CD4+ T cells sorted from blood. Documented subset: CD45RA+ positively selected. The CDR3 region is CAWTGQGAYNEQFF. CDR3 in DNA: TGTGCCTGGACAGGACAGGGGGCTTACAATGAGCAGTTCTTC. The variable domain in full, with the rest retrieved from reference TRBV30 and TRBJ2-1, is SQTIHQWPATLVQPVGSPLSLECTVEGTSNPNLYWYRQAAGRGLQLLFYSVGIGQISSEVPQNLSASRPQDRQFILSSKKLLLSDSGFYLCAWTGQGAYNEQFFGPGTRLTVL.